The clone carrying this T cell receptor (beta chain) was found once. Its specificity is unknown. A single record per CDR3 protein comes from TCRdb applying MiXCR to the reads. The table has around 130,000 distinct CDR3 sequences, roughly a quarter seen once; the top ten hold almost 35%. The germline V gene encodes CDR1 MNHEY and CDR2 SVGEGT. CDR3 length: 14 amino acids. Between the trimmed V and J ends, which lost 5 bases and 4 bases, there was a span of 12 bases. The data derive from a study of T cell repertoires in cytomegalovirus infection. On the study more broadly: TCR beta signatures that were public indicated CMV infection and matching HLA type.

Sequencing was carried out using PBMCs, sequenced either directly or after in vitro stimulation (not recorded which). The TCR sequence derives from a human donor in good health (CMV status not recorded). Some clones in this sample may be carry-over from other donors' samples. The chain employs TRBV6-2 or TRBV6-3 and TRBJ2-1; D not resolved. This CDR3 is CASSNRRYYNEQFF. The CDR3 DNA is TGTGCCAGCAGTAACAGACGATATTACAATGAGCAGTTCTTC.